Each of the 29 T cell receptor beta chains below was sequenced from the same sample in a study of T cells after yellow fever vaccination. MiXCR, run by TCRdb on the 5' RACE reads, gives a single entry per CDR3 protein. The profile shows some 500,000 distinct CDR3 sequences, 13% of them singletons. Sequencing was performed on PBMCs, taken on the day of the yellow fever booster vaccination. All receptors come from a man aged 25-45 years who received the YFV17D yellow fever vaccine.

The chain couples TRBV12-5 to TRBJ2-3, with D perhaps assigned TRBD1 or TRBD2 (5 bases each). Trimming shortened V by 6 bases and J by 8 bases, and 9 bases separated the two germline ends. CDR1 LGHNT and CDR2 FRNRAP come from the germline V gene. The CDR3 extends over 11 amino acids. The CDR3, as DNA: TGTGCTAGTGGGATCGGGGCTACGCAGTATTTT. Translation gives CASGIGATQYF. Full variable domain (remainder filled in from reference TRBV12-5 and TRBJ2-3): DARVTQTPRHKVTEMGQEVTMRCQPILGHNTVFWYRQTMMQGLELLAYFRNRAPLDDSGMPKDRFSAEMPDATLATLKIQPSEPRDSAVYFCASGIGATQYFGPGTRLTVL.

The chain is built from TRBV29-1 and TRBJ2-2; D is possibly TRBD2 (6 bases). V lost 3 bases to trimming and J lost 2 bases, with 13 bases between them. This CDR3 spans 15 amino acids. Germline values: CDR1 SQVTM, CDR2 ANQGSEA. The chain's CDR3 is CSVEFAGSNTGELFF. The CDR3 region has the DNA TGCAGCGTTGAGTTTGCCGGGAGTAACACCGGGGAGCTGTTTTTT.

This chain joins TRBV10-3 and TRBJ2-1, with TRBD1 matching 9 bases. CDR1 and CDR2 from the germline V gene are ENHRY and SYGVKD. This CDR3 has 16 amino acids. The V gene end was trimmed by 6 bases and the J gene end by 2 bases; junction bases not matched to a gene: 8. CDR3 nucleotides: TGTGCCATCAGCCCCCCCCGGACAGGGGCCTACAATGAGCAGTTCTTC. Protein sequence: CAISPPRTGAYNEQFF.

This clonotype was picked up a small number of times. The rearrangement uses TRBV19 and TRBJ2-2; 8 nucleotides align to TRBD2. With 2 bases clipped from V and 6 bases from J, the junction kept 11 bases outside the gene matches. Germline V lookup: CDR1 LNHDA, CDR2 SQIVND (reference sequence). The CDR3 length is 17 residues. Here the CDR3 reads CASSINRALAGAGELFF. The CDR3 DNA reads TGTGCCAGTAGTATAAACCGTGCGCTAGCGGGTGCCGGGGAGCTGTTTTTT.

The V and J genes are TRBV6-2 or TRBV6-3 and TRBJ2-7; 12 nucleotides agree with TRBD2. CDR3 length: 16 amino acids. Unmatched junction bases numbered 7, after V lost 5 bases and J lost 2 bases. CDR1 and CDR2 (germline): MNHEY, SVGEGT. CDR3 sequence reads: CASSTTSGRNTYEQYF. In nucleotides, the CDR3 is TGTGCCAGCAGTACGACTAGCGGGAGAAACACCTACGAGCAGTACTTC.

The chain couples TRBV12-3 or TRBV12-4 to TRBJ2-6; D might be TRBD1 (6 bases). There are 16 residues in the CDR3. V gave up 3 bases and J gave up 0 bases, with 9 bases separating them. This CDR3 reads CASSLTGNSGANVLTF. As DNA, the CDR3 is TGTGCCAGCAGTTTGACAGGCAACTCTGGGGCCAACGTCCTGACTTTC.

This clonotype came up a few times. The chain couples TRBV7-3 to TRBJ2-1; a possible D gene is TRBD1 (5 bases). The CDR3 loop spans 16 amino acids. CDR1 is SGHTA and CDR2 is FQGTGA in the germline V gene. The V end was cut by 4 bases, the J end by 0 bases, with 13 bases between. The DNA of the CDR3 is TGTGCCAGCAGCTCCTCAGGGTCGGGCTCCTACAATGAGCAGTTCTTC. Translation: CASSSSGSGSYNEQFF. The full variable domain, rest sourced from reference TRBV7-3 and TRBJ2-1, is GAGVSQTPSNKVTEKGKYVELRCDPISGHTALYWYRQSLGQGPEFLIYFQGTGAADDSGLPNDRFFAVRPEGSVSTLKIQRTERGDSAVYLCASSSSGSGSYNEQFFGPGTRLTVL.

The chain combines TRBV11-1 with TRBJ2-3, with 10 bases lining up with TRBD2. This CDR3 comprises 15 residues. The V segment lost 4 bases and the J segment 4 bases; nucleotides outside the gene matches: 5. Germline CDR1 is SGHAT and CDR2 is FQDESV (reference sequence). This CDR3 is CASSWTSGTSDTQYF. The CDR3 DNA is TGTGCCAGCAGCTGGACTAGCGGAACGTCAGATACGCAGTATTTT.

In DNA, the CDR3 is TGTGCCAGCAGCCGTACTGGAGACAGGGGAGCTGGAAACACCATATATTTT. This encodes CASSRTGDRGAGNTIYF. The V call is TRBV12-3 or TRBV12-4, the J call TRBJ1-3, with 8 bases identical to TRBD1. J lost 2 bases, V lost 6 bases, and 12 bases had no gene match. The CDR3 spans 17 residues.

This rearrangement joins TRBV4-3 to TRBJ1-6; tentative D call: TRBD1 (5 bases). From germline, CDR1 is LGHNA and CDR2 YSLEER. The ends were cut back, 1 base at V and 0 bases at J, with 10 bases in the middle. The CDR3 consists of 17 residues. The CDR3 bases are TGCGCCAGCAGCCAAGGTGGGGCAGTCTCCTATAATTCACCCCTCCACTTT. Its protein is CASSQGGAVSYNSPLHF.

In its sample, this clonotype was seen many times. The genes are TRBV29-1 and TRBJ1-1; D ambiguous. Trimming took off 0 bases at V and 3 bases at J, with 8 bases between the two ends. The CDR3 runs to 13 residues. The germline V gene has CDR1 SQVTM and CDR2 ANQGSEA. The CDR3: CSVEDPLDTEAFF. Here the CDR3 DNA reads TGCAGCGTTGAAGATCCATTGGACACTGAAGCTTTCTTT.

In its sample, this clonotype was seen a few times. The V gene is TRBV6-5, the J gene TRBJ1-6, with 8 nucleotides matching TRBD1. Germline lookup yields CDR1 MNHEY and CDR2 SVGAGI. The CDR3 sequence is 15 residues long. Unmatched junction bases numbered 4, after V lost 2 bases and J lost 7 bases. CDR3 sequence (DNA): TGTGCCAGCAGTTACCGACAGGGGAGAAATTCACCCCTCCACTTT. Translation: CASSYRQGRNSPLHF.

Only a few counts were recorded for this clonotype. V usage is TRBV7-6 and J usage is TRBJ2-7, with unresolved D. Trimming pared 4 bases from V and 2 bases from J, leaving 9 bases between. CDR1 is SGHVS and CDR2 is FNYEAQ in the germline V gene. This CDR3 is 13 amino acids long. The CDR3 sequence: CASSSRGTYEQYF. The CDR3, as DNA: TGTGCCAGCAGCTCCAGAGGTACCTACGAGCAGTACTTC. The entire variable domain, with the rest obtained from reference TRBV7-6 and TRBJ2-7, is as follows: GAGVSQSPRYKVTKRGQDVALRCDPISGHVSLYWYRQALGQGPEFLTYFNYEAQQDKSGLPNDRFSAERPEGSISTLTIQRTEQRDSAMYRCASSSRGTYEQYFGPGTRLTVT.

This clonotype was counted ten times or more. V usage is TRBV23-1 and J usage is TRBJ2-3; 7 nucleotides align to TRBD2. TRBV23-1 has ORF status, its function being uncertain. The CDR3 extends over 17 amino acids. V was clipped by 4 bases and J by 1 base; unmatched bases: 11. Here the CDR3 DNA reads TGCGCCAGCAGTCCCTCCGGGAGGAGTGTGGGCACAGATACGCAGTATTTT. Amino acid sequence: CASSPSGRSVGTDTQYF.

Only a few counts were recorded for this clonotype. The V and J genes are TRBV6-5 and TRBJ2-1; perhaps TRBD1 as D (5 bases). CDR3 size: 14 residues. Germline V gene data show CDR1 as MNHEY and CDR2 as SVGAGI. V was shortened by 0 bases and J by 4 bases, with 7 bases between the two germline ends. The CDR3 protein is CASSYSGQYNEQFF. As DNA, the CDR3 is TGTGCCAGCAGTTACTCGGGGCAGTACAATGAGCAGTTCTTC.

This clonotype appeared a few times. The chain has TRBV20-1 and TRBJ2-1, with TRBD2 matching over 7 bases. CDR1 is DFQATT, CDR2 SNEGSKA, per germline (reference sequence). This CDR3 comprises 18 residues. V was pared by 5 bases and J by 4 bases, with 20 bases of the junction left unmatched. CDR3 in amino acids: CSAWGGGRESLGYNEQFF. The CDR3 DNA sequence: TGCAGTGCTTGGGGTGGCGGGCGGGAGAGCCTCGGATACAATGAGCAGTTCTTC.

Here the CDR3 reads CSARGSTSEKYNEQFF. CDR3 nucleotide sequence: TGCAGTGCTAGGGGGAGTACTAGCGAGAAGTACAATGAGCAGTTCTTC. The chain is built from TRBV20-1 and TRBJ2-1; 7 nucleotides align to TRBD2. The CDR3 runs to 16 residues. Germline V gene lookup returns CDR1 DFQATT and CDR2 SNEGSKA (reference sequence). Trimming removed 3 bases from V and 4 bases from J; junction bases left unmatched: 12.

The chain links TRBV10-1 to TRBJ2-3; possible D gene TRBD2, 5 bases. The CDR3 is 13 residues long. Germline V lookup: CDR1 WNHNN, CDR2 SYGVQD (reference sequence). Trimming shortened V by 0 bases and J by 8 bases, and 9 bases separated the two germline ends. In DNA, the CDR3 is TGCGCCAGCAGTGAGTCGAGGGCGGGTACGCAGTATTTT. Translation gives CASSESRAGTQYF.

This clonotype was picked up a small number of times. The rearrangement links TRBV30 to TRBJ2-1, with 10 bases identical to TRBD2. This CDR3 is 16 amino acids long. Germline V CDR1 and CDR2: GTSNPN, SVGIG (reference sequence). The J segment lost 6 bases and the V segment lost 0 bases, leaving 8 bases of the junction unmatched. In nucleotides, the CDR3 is TGTGCCTGGAGTGTAATGGCTAGCGGGAGTGGCAATGAGCAGTTCTTC. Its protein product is CAWSVMASGSGNEQFF.

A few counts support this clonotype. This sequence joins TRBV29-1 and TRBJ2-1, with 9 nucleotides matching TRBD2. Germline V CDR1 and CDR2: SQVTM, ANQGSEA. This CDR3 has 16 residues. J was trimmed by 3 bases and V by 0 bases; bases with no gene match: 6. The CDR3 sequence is CSVEDPGTSSYNEQFF. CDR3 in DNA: TGCAGCGTTGAAGATCCCGGGACTAGCAGCTACAATGAGCAGTTCTTC.

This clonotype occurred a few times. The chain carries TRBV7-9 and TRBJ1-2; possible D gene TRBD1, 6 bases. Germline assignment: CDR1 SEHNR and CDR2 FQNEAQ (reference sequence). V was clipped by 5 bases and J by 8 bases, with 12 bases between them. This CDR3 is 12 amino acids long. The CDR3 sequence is CASSRDIGGYTF. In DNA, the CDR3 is TGTGCCAGCAGCCGGGACATCGGGGGCTACACCTTC. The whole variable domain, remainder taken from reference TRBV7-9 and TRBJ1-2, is DTGVSQNPRHKITKRGQNVTFRCDPISEHNRLYWYRQTLGQGPEFLTYFQNEAQLEKSRLLSDRFSAERPKGSFSTLEIQRTEQGDSAMYLCASSRDIGGYTFGSGTRLTVV.

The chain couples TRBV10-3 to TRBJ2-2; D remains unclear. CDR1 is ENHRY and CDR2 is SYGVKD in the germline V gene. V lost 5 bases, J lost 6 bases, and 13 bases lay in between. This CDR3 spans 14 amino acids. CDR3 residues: CAISSLGEAGELFF. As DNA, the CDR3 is TGTGCCATCAGTTCCCTAGGTGAAGCCGGGGAGCTGTTTTTT.

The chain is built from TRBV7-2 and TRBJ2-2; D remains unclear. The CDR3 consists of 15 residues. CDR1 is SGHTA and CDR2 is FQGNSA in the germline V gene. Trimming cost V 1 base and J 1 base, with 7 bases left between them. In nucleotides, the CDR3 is TGTGCCAGCAGCTTAGTGACCAGGAACACCGGGGAGCTGTTTTTT. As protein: CASSLVTRNTGELFF.

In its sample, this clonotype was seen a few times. The CDR3 loop is CASSLAWQTNYGYTF. CDR3 in DNA: TGTGCCAGCAGCTTAGCGTGGCAGACTAACTATGGCTACACCTTC. The chain uses TRBV7-2 and TRBJ1-2; D remains unclear. Germline loops: CDR1 SGHTA, CDR2 FQGNSA. CDR3 size: 15 residues. Trimming removed 0 bases from V and 0 bases from J, with 8 bases in between.

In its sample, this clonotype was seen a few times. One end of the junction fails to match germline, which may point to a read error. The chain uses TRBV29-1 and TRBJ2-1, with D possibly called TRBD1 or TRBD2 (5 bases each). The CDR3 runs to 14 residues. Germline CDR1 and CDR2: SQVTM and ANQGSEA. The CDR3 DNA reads TGCAGCGTTGAGCGACCGACGAGGGGCAATGAGCAGTCCTTC. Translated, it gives CSVERPTRGNEQSF.

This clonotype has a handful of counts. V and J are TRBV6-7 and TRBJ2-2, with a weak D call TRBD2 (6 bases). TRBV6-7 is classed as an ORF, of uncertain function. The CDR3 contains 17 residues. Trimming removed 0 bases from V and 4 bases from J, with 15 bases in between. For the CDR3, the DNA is TGTGCCAGCAGTTACTCGATCAGGGACTTAATCACCGGGGAGCTGTTTTTT. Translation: CASSYSIRDLITGELFF.

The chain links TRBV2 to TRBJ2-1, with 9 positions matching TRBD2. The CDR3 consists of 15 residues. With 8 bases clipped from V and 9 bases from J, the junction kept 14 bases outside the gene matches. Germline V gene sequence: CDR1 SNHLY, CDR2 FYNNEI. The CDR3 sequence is CASGVGRGRDPEQFF. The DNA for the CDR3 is TGTGCCAGCGGAGTCGGACGCGGGAGGGATCCTGAGCAGTTCTTC. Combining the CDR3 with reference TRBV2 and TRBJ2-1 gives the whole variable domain EPEVTQTPSHQVTQMGQEVILRCVPISNHLYFYWYRQILGQKVEFLVSFYNNEISEKSEIFDDQFSVERPDGSNFTLKIRSTKLEDSAMYFCASGVGRGRDPEQFFGPGTRLTVL.

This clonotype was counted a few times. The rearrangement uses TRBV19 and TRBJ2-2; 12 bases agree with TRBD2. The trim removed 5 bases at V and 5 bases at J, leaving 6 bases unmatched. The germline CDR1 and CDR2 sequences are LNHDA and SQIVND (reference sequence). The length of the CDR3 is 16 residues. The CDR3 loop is CASSPGLAGKTGELFF. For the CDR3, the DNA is TGTGCCAGTAGTCCCGGACTAGCGGGAAAAACCGGGGAGCTGTTTTTT.

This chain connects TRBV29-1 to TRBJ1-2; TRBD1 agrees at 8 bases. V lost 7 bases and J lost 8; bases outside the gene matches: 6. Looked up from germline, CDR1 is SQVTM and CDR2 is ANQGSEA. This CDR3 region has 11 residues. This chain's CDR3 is CSAMTGVGYTF. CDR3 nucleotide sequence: TGCAGCGCGATGACAGGGGTGGGCTACACCTTC.